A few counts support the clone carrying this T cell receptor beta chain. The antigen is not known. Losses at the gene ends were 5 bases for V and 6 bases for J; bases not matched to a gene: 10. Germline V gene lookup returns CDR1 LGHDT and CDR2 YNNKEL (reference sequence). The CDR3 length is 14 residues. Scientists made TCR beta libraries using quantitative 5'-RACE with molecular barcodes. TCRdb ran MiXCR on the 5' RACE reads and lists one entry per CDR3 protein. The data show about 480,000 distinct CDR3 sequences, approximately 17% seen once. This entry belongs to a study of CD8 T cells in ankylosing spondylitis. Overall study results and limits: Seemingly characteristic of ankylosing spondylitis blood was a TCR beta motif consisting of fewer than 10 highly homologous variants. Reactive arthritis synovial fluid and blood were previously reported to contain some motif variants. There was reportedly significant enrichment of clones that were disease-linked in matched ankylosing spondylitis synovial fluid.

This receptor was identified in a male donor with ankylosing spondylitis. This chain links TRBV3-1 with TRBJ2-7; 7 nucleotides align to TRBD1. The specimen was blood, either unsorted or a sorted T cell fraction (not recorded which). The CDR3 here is CASSDRGAGGEQYF. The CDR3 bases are TGTGCCAGCAGCGACCGAGGGGCAGGGGGCGAGCAGTACTTC.